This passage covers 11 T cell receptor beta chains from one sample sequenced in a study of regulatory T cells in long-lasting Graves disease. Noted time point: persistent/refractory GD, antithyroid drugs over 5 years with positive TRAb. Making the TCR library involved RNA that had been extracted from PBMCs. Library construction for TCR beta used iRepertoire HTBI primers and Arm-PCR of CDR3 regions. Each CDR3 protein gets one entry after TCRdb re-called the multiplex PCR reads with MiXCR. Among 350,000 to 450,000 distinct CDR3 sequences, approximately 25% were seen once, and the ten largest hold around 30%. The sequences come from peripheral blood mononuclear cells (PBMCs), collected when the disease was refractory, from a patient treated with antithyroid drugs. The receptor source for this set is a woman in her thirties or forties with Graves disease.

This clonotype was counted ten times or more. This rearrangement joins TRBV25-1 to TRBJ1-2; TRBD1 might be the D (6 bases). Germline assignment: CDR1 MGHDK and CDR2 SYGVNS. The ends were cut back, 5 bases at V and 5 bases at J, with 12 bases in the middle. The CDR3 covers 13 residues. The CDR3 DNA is TGTGCCAGCAGTCAGGCAGGGGTTTATGGCTACACCTTC. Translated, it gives CASSQAGVYGYTF.

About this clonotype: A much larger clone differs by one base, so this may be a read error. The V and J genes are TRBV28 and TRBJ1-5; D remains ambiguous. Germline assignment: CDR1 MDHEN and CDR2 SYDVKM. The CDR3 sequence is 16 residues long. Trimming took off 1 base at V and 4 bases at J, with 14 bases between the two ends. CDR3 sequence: CASSLFQAASNQPQHF. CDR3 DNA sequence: TGTGCCAGCAGTTTATTTCAGGCCGCGTCTAATCAGCCCCAGCATTTT.

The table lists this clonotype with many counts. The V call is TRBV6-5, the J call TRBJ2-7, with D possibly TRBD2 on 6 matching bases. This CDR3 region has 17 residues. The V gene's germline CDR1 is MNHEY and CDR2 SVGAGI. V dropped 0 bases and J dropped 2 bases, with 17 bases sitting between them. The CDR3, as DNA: TGTGCCAGCAGTTACTCGATGAAGTCTAGCGTAACCTACGAGCAGTACTTC. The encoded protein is CASSYSMKSSVTYEQYF.

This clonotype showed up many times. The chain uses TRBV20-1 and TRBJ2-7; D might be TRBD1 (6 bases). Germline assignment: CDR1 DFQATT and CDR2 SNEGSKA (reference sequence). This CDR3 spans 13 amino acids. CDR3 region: CSGLRAGAYEQYF. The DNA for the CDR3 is TGCAGCGGCCTGCGGGCAGGGGCCTACGAGCAGTACTTC.

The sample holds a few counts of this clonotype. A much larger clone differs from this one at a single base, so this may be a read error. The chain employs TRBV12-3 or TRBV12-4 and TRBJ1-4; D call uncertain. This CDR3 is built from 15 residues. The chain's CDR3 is CVSSPRESINEKLFF. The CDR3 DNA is TGTGTCAGCAGCCCCCGGGAGTCGATTAATGAAAAACTGTTTTTT.

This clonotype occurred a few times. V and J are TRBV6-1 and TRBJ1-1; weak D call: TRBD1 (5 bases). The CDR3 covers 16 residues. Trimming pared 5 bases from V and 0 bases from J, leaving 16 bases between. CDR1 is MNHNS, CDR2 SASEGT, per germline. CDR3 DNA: TGTGCCAGCAGTTCCTACTTGGGGGAAGTGAACACTGAAGCTTTCTTT. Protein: CASSSYLGEVNTEAFF.

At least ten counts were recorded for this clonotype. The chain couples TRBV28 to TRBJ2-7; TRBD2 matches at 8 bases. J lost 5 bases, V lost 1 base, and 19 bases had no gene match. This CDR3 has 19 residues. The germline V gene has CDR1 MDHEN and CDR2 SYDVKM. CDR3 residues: CASSLFKLRREVPPHEQYF. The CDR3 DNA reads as TGTGCCAGCAGTTTATTTAAGCTTCGGCGGGAGGTCCCCCCTCACGAGCAGTACTTC.

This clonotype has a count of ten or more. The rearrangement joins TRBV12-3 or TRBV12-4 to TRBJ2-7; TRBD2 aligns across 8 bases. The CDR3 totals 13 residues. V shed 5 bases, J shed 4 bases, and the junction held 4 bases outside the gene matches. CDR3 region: CASSTSGDYEQYF. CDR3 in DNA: TGTGCCAGCAGTACTAGCGGAGATTACGAGCAGTACTTC.

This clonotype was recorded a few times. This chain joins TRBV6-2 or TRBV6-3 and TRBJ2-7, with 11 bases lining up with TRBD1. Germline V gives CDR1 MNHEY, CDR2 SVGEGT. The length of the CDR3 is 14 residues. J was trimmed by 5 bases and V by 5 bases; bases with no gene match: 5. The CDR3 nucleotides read TGTGCCAGCAGTCGGGACAGGGGGTTACACGAGCAGTACTTC. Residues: CASSRDRGLHEQYF.

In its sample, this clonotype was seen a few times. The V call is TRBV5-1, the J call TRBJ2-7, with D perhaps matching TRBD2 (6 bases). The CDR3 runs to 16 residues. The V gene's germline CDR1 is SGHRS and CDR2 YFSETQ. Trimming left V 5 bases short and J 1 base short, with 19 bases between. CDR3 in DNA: TGCGCCAGCAGTCGGTCTAGCGCGAGGACGTCCTACGAGCAGTACTTC. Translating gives CASSRSSARTSYEQYF.

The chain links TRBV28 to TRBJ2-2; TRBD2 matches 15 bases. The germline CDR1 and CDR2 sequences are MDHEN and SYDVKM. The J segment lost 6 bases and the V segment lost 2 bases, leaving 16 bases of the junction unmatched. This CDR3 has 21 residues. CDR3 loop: CASSLENRGTSGRLAPGELFF. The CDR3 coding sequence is TGTGCCAGCAGTTTAGAGAACAGGGGGACTAGCGGGAGGCTAGCCCCCGGGGAGCTGTTTTTT.